This entry lists 32 T cell receptor beta chains sequenced from one sample in a study of somatic mutations in cytotoxic T cells in rheumatoid arthritis. Sequenced by immunoSEQ multiplex PCR; TCRdb stores in-frame clones only, minus some. The sample comprises some 38,000 clones, about 84% of which are singletons, and approximately 3.2% rests with the top ten. Sequenced material: CD8+ T cells sorted from blood. These receptors all come from a man aged 35 to 55 in good health.

The sample holds a few counts of this clone. This chain connects TRBV6-1 to TRBJ1-1; D may be TRBD1 (5 bases). The CDR3 extends over 14 amino acids. The germline V and J ends were trimmed by 5 bases and 1 base, with 11 bases remaining between them. Germline-derived CDR1 and CDR2 are MNHNS and SASEGT. CDR3 sequence: CASSIGTANTEAFF. DNA of the CDR3: TGTGCCAGCAGTATAGGGACGGCGAACACTGAAGCTTTCTTT.

The CDR3 sequence: CASSLDLGLQSPEQYF. The CDR3 nucleotides are TGTGCCAGCAGCTTAGATTTGGGACTACAGAGTCCCGAGCAGTACTTC. The genes are TRBV11-2 and TRBJ2-7; the match to TRBD2 covers 7 bases. V lost 0 bases and J lost 6; bases outside the gene matches: 11. The CDR3 is made up of 16 amino acids. Germline V gene lookup returns CDR1 SGHAT and CDR2 FQNNGV.

The V call is TRBV5-4, the J call TRBJ1-3, with a weak D call TRBD1 (5 bases). Germline-derived CDR1 and CDR2 are SGHNT and YYREEE (reference sequence). Trimming took 4 bases from V and 2 from J, leaving 10 bases between them. The CDR3 totals 14 residues. The CDR3 spells CASSNAGAGNTIYF. As DNA, the CDR3 is TGTGCCAGCAGCAATGCGGGGGCTGGAAACACCATATATTTT.

This clone qualifies as medium-sized (0.01 to 0.1%). V and J are TRBV9 and TRBJ2-7, with 10 bases that match TRBD1. Germline V gene sequence: CDR1 SGDLS, CDR2 YYNGEE. V lost 3 bases and J lost 5; bases outside the gene matches: 5. The length of the CDR3 is 14 residues. The CDR3 protein is CASSDPGQGDEQYF. CDR3 coding DNA: TGTGCCAGCAGCGACCCCGGACAGGGGGACGAGCAGTACTTC.

The genes are TRBV19 and TRBJ2-7; D is uncertain. V was trimmed by 3 bases and J by 1 base, leaving 7 bases between them. The CDR3 loop spans 13 amino acids. Germline V lookup: CDR1 LNHDA, CDR2 SQIVND (reference sequence). DNA of the CDR3: TGTGCCAGTAGTATTTCGGAATCCTACGAGCAGTACTTC. Translation: CASSISESYEQYF.

The chain is built from TRBV19 and TRBJ1-2, with D unclear. V was clipped by 3 bases and J by 4 bases, with 12 bases between them. This CDR3 is 14 amino acids long. Looked up from germline, CDR1 is LNHDA and CDR2 is SQIVND (reference sequence). CDR3 amino acids: CASSIGSTSYGYTF. CDR3 sequence (DNA): TGTGCCAGTAGTATTGGGTCTACATCCTATGGCTACACCTTC. Full variable domain (missing parts from reference TRBV19 and TRBJ1-2): DGGITQSPKYLFRKEGQNVTLSCEQNLNHDAMYWYRQDPGQGLRLIYYSQIVNDFQKGDIAEGYSVSREKKESFPLTVTSAQKNPTAFYLCASSIGSTSYGYTFGSGTRLTVV.

The chain couples TRBV19 to TRBJ2-1; TRBD2 is a possible D gene (5 bases). Deletions cut 3 bases from V and 6 bases from J, with 12 bases between. This CDR3 spans 14 amino acids. Per germline, CDR1 LNHDA and CDR2 SQIVND (reference sequence). The CDR3 reads CASSIFGVGNEQFF. The DNA of the CDR3 is TGTGCCAGTAGTATTTTCGGGGTCGGCAATGAGCAGTTCTTC. Together with reference TRBV19 and TRBJ2-1, the CDR3 gives the full variable domain: DGGITQSPKYLFRKEGQNVTLSCEQNLNHDAMYWYRQDPGQGLRLIYYSQIVNDFQKGDIAEGYSVSREKKESFPLTVTSAQKNPTAFYLCASSIFGVGNEQFFGPGTRLTVL.

The rearrangement links TRBV27 to TRBJ2-7; weak D call: TRBD2 (7 bases). Trimming left V 3 bases short and J 1 base short, with 19 bases between. This CDR3 is built from 17 residues. CDR1 and CDR2 from the germline V gene are MNHEY and SMNVEV (reference sequence). The CDR3: CASSFGGGSGYSYEQYF. The CDR3 DNA reads as TGTGCCAGCAGTTTTGGGGGCGGTAGCGGGTATTCCTACGAGCAGTACTTC.

The chain combines TRBV6-6 with TRBJ1-5; perhaps TRBD1 as D (5 bases). The CDR3 runs to 14 residues. V was shortened by 5 bases and J by 5 bases, with 13 bases between the two germline ends. Looked up from germline, CDR1 is MNHNY and CDR2 is SVGAGI (reference sequence). The CDR3 sequence: CASSPGTGYQPQHF. CDR3 in DNA: TGTGCCAGCAGTCCCGGGACGGGGTATCAGCCCCAGCATTTT.

The chain employs TRBV4-1 and TRBJ2-1; 14 nucleotides line up with TRBD2. The CDR3 runs 15 residues. Germline CDR1 and CDR2: MGHRA and YSYEKL. Unmatched junction bases numbered 4, after V lost 4 bases and J lost 8 bases. CDR3 sequence reads: CASSPGTSGSYEQFF. The CDR3 DNA sequence: TGCGCCAGCAGCCCCGGGACTAGCGGGAGCTATGAGCAGTTCTTC.

V gene TRBV14 combines with J gene TRBJ2-1, with 11 nucleotides matching TRBD2. The V gene end was trimmed by 4 bases and the J gene end by 11 bases; junction bases not matched to a gene: 10. Germline V lookup: CDR1 SGHDN, CDR2 FVKESK. The CDR3 sequence is 15 residues long. CDR3 DNA: TGTGCCAGCAGCCTGACTAGCGGGACACATCATAAGCAGTTCTTC. Its translation is CASSLTSGTHHKQFF.

The chain couples TRBV6-5 to TRBJ2-1; D unresolved. The CDR3 is 12 residues long. Germline assignment: CDR1 MNHEY and CDR2 SVGAGI. The V end lost 5 bases, the J end lost 4 bases, and 6 bases lay between the germline ends. The CDR3 protein is CASSDLYNEQFF. CDR3 DNA: TGTGCCAGCAGTGACTTATACAATGAGCAGTTCTTC.

The chain joins TRBV6-5 to TRBJ1-1; D not certain. The CDR3 is made up of 11 amino acids. Germline CDR1 is MNHEY and CDR2 is SVGAGI. V lost 8 bases and J lost 1, with 5 bases in between. CDR3 region: CASEKNTEAFF. CDR3 nucleotides: TGTGCCAGCGAAAAGAACACTGAAGCTTTCTTT.

This chain connects TRBV18 to TRBJ2-3; D call uncertain. Trimming left V 6 bases short and J 14 bases short, with 21 bases between. From germline, CDR1 is KGHSH and CDR2 LQKENI. The length of the CDR3 is 13 residues. DNA of the CDR3: TGTGCCAGCTCGCCGGACGGGCGATACTTCGCGTATTTT. Translated: CASSPDGRYFAYF.

This chain uses TRBV11-2 with TRBJ1-4, with D tentatively TRBD1 (5 bases). Trimming stripped 4 bases from V and 7 bases from J, with 19 bases between. The CDR3 covers 16 residues. CDR1 and CDR2 (germline): SGHAT, FQNNGV. CDR3 bases: TGTGCCAGCAGCTACGCCGAAGGGGCCGAAGGTGAAAAACTGTTTTTT. Protein sequence: CASSYAEGAEGEKLFF. Combining the CDR3 with reference TRBV11-2 and TRBJ1-4 gives the whole variable domain EAGVAQSPRYKIIEKRQSVAFWCNPISGHATLYWYQQILGQGPKLLIQFQNNGVVDDSQLPKDRFSAERLKGVDSTLKIQPAKLEDSAVYLCASSYAEGAEGEKLFFGSGTQLSVL.

The V and J genes are TRBV4-1 and TRBJ2-7, with a possible D match to TRBD1 (6 bases). CDR1 and CDR2 from the germline V gene are MGHRA and YSYEKL. Trimming cost V 2 bases and J 3 bases, with 14 bases left between them. CDR3 length: 15 residues. CDR3 DNA: TGCGCCAGCAGCCAACGGACAGATCGAAACTACGAGCAGTACTTC. Protein product: CASSQRTDRNYEQYF.

V and J are TRBV7-9 and TRBJ2-1; D might be TRBD1 or TRBD2, each matching 6 bases. Germline V CDR1 and CDR2: SEHNR, FQNEAQ (reference sequence). Between the trimmed V and J ends, which lost 3 bases and 7 bases, there was a span of 13 bases. The CDR3 length is 14 residues. The CDR3 DNA follows: TGTGCCAGCAGCTTTTCCCAGGGGAGGAATGAGCAGTTCTTC. Translating gives CASSFSQGRNEQFF.

This chain connects TRBV4-1 to TRBJ2-7, with TRBD2 matching 8 bases. V lost 5 bases, J lost 6 bases, and 12 bases stayed unmatched. In germline, CDR1 is MGHRA, CDR2 YSYEKL. The CDR3 length is 15 residues. CDR3 nucleotides: TGCGCCAGCAGCGCCTGGGATAGCGGGACTCCCGAGCAGTACTTC. This translates into CASSAWDSGTPEQYF.

This clone was seen just once. In nucleotides, the CDR3 is TGTGCCAGCAGCTCATCTCCCCGCTTGGGGGCTGAAGCTTTCTTT. Protein product: CASSSSPRLGAEAFF. V usage is TRBV7-6 and J usage is TRBJ1-1, with D tentatively TRBD1 (5 bases). Germline V CDR1 and CDR2: SGHVS, FNYEAQ. The CDR3 runs to 15 residues. With 4 bases removed from V and 6 bases from J, the gap between germline ends came to 18 bases. Together with reference TRBV7-6 and TRBJ1-1, the CDR3 gives the full variable domain: GAGVSQSPRYKVTKRGQDVALRCDPISGHVSLYWYRQALGQGPEFLTYFNYEAQQDKSGLPNDRFSAERPEGSISTLTIQRTEQRDSAMYRCASSSSPRLGAEAFFGQGTRLTVV.

The chain joins TRBV4-1 to TRBJ2-7, with TRBD2 identical over 10 bases. Germline trimming cut 0 bases from V and 6 bases from J; bases unmatched to any gene: 11. Germline assignment: CDR1 MGHRA and CDR2 YSYEKL. The CDR3 sequence is 17 residues long. The CDR3 reads CASSQDRLAGARGEQYF. The CDR3 coding sequence is TGCGCCAGCAGCCAAGATCGGCTAGCGGGAGCTCGAGGCGAGCAGTACTTC.

A few counts support this clone. The V call is TRBV11-2, the J call TRBJ1-4; D is uncertain. CDR1 and CDR2 (germline): SGHAT, FQNNGV. This CDR3 region has 13 residues. With 2 bases removed from V and 13 bases from J, the gap between germline ends came to 14 bases. CDR3 nucleotide sequence: TGTGCCAGCAGCTTATCTGCGACGCATGTACTGTTTTTT. It translates to CASSLSATHVLFF.

This chain links TRBV15 with TRBJ2-3; the match to TRBD2 covers 7 bases. This CDR3 contains 14 residues. The V and J ends lost 4 bases and 2 bases, in that order; junction bases with no gene match: 3. Germline CDR1 and CDR2: LNHNV and YYDKDF (reference sequence). Here the CDR3 DNA reads TGTGCCACCAGCAACGGGGGGAACACAGATACGCAGTATTTT. Its protein is CATSNGGNTDTQYF.

The chain is built from TRBV19 and TRBJ2-7; 8 bases match TRBD1. The CDR3 contains 14 residues. Germline V lookup: CDR1 LNHDA, CDR2 SQIVND (reference sequence). The V segment lost 4 bases and the J segment 4 bases; nucleotides outside the gene matches: 6. Here the CDR3 reads CASSTGTGSYEQYF. The CDR3 bases are TGTGCCAGTAGTACGGGGACAGGATCATACGAGCAGTACTTC.

The V and J genes are TRBV19 and TRBJ2-7; no clear D. The ends were cut back, 10 bases at V and 2 bases at J, with 12 bases in the middle. CDR1 LNHDA and CDR2 SQIVND come from the germline V gene (reference sequence). The CDR3 loop spans 12 amino acids. Written as DNA, the CDR3 is TGTGCCACCGCAAACGGACCCTACGAGCAGTACTTC. Its protein is CATANGPYEQYF.

CDR3 sequence: CATSEMNTEAFF. The CDR3 DNA sequence: TGTGCCACCAGCGAGATGAACACTGAAGCTTTCTTT. The rearrangement links TRBV15 to TRBJ1-1; D gene uncertain. The V and J ends lost 5 bases and 0 bases respectively, with 4 bases between them. Germline V gene data show CDR1 as LNHNV and CDR2 as YYDKDF (reference sequence). CDR3 length: 12 amino acids.

The chain joins TRBV29-1 to TRBJ1-2; D remains ambiguous. Trimming cost V 2 bases and J 8 bases, with 9 bases left between them. Germline V gene sequence: CDR1 SQVTM, CDR2 ANQGSEA. The CDR3 totals 11 residues. The CDR3 loop is CSVELGGGYTF. In DNA, the CDR3 is TGCAGCGTTGAATTAGGAGGCGGCTACACCTTC.

This chain joins TRBV27 and TRBJ2-3; TRBD2 matches 8 bases. CDR1 is MNHEY, CDR2 SMNVEV, per germline (reference sequence). The V segment lost 7 bases and the J segment 3 bases; nucleotides outside the gene matches: 12. This CDR3 is built from 16 residues. Written as DNA, the CDR3 is TGTGCCAGCAATAACTATGGCAGCGGGAGTACAGATACGCAGTATTTT. Its translation is CASNNYGSGSTDTQYF.

The gene calls are TRBV28 and TRBJ2-5, with a possible D match to TRBD1 (6 bases). Germline V gives CDR1 MDHEN, CDR2 SYDVKM. Trimming pared 6 bases from V and 1 base from J, leaving 15 bases between. The CDR3 sequence is 15 residues long. The CDR3 region is CASRPTGLRQETQYF. The CDR3 coding sequence is TGTGCCAGCAGACCAACAGGGCTACGCCAAGAGACCCAGTACTTC.

The chain recombines TRBV7-9 with TRBJ2-5; D unresolved. The CDR3 covers 11 residues. The V end was cut by 5 bases, the J end by 4 bases, with 5 bases between. The V gene's germline CDR1 is SEHNR and CDR2 FQNEAQ (reference sequence). CDR3 loop: CASSDIETQYF. CDR3 DNA: TGTGCCAGCAGCGACATAGAGACCCAGTACTTC.

This clone was recorded only once. The chain carries TRBV29-1 and TRBJ2-4; no definite D call. Trimming pared 4 bases from V and 0 bases from J, leaving 10 bases between. The CDR3 totals 14 residues. Germline values: CDR1 SQVTM, CDR2 ANQGSEA. CDR3 protein: CSVVPVLAKNIQYF. In DNA form, the CDR3 reads TGCAGCGTTGTCCCGGTCCTAGCCAAAAACATTCAGTACTTC.

The rearrangement uses TRBV18 and TRBJ2-1; D might be TRBD1 or TRBD2, each matching 5 bases. From germline, CDR1 is KGHSH and CDR2 LQKENI. The ends were cut back, 8 bases at V and 2 bases at J, with 13 bases in the middle. The CDR3 contains 14 residues. The CDR3: CASGGTETYNEQFF. As DNA, the CDR3 is TGTGCCAGCGGGGGAACCGAGACCTACAATGAGCAGTTCTTC.

The table lists this clone with a count of one. The chain joins TRBV27 to TRBJ2-7, with a weak D call TRBD1 (6 bases). Germline V gene lookup returns CDR1 MNHEY and CDR2 SMNVEV (reference sequence). The CDR3 contains 14 residues. With 6 bases removed from V and 0 bases from J, the gap between germline ends came to 12 bases. The CDR3 sequence: CASSPRDNSYEQYF. The CDR3 DNA is TGTGCCAGCAGCCCCCGGGACAACTCCTACGAGCAGTACTTC.